Listed below are T cell receptor beta chains from one sample, sequenced in a study of cytomegalovirus exposure and HLA in healthy donors. Libraries were prepared by immunoSEQ multiplex PCR; TCRdb keeps only in-frame clonotypes and omits some of them. This table holds 90,000 to 150,000 clones, around 86% found once. The sequenced sample consisted of PBMCs. The source of these receptors is a woman in her thirties or forties in good health and CMV-seronegative. Both conserved end residues are part of each CDR3. D genes are given only for firm matches. Clone size, where shown, is once, few, many, or a class for clones that have expanded.

. | TRBJ2-7 | TRBV28 | TRBD1 | 15 | TGTGCCAGCAGTTTACCCGCGGGACAGGTGGGCGAGCAGTACTTC | CASSLPAGQVGEQYF
. | TRBJ1-1 | TRBV6-6 | TRBD1 | 14 | TGTGCCAGCAGGACCACAGGGGAGTGGACTGAAGCTTTCTTT | CASRTTGEWTEAFF
. | TRBJ2-2 | TRBV19 | . | 16 | TGTGCCAGTAGTTTGCGGTCCTCGGCGGGCACCGGGGAGCTGTTTTTT | CASSLRSSAGTGELFF
. | TRBJ2-5 | TRBV2 | TRBD1 | 15 | TGTGCCAGCAGAGAAACAGGGGGCATCGGAGAGACCCAGTACTTC | CASRETGGIGETQYF
. | TRBJ2-1 | TRBV6-1 | . | 13 | TGTGCCAGCACTTTTAGTCCCGGAGGATGGCAGTTCTTC | CASTFSPGGWQFF
. | TRBJ2-5 | TRBV19 | TRBD2 | 18 | TGTGCCAGTAGCCTGTTTCACGGGACTAGCGAACGAGGAGAGACCCAGTACTTC | CASSLFHGTSERGETQYF
. | TRBJ2-7 | TRBV5-1 | . | 15 | TGCGCCAGCAGCTACGGGTCTTCTAATTCCTACGAGCAGTACTTC | CASSYGSSNSYEQYF
. | TRBJ2-7 | TRBV27 | . | 13 | TGTGCCAGCAGTAGACCACAGGGCTCCGAGCAGTACTTC | CASSRPQGSEQYF
. | TRBJ2-7 | TRBV2 | . | 18 | TGTGCCAGCACTACCAACGGGGGTGATGTACCCAGCTCCTACGAGCAGTACTTC | CASTTNGGDVPSSYEQYF
. | TRBJ1-6 | TRBV30 | . | 12 | TGTGCCTGGAAGCAGGGCGATTCACCCCTCCACTTT | CAWKQGDSPLHF
. | TRBJ2-2 | TRBV6-5 | TRBD1 | 15 | TGTGCCAGCAGTCCGGGACAGGTCAACACCGGGGAGCTGTTTTTT | CASSPGQVNTGELFF
. | TRBJ1-4 | TRBV7-2 | . | 12 | TGTGCCAGCAGCTTCGGTCCAGAAAAACTGTTTTTT | CASSFGPEKLFF
. | TRBJ1-5 | TRBV21-1 | . | 14 | TGTGCCAGCGGCCCGGACAGGGTGGATCAGCCCCAGCATTTT | CASGPDRVDQPQHF
. | TRBJ2-2 | TRBV6-6 | . | 14 | TGTGCCAGCAGTTACCTACAGCTCACCGGGGAGCTGTTTTTT | CASSYLQLTGELFF
. | TRBJ1-5 | TRBV23-1 | TRBD1 | 14 | TGCGCCAGCAGTCGACAGGGTGGCCATCAGCCCCAGCATTTT | CASSRQGGHQPQHF
. | TRBJ2-1 | TRBV6-1 | . | 15 | TGTGCCAGCAGACACAGGTCCAGCTCCTACAATGAGCAGTTCTTC | CASRHRSSSYNEQFF
. | TRBJ2-7 | TRBV11-2 | . | 16 | TGTGCCAGCAGCTTAGCGGCCGCAGGTAACTCCTACGAGCAGTACTTC | CASSLAAAGNSYEQYF
. | TRBJ1-2 | TRBV29-1 | . | 12 | TGCAGCGTTTACAGACAGGACTGGGGCTACACCTTC | CSVYRQDWGYTF
once | TRBJ2-3 | TRBV6-5 | TRBD2 | 16 | TGTGCCAGCAGTTACATCCGGGAGGGACGCACAGATACGCAGTATTTT | CASSYIREGRTDTQYF
. | TRBJ2-7 | TRBV5-1 | TRBD2 | 14 | TGCGCCAGCAGCTGGGGACTAGCGGGTTACGAGCAGTACTTC | CASSWGLAGYEQYF
. | TRBJ2-3 | TRBV7-3 | . | 14 | TGTGCCAGCAGCTACAGCGGGCGCACAGATACGCAGTATTTT | CASSYSGRTDTQYF
. | TRBJ2-2 | TRBV2 | TRBD2 | 15 | TGTGCCAGCTGCGCTAGCGGACATAACACCGGGGAGCTGTTTTTT | CASCASGHNTGELFF
. | TRBJ2-3 | TRBV19 | TRBD2 | 17 | TGTGCCAGTAGTATGTCCGGGACTAGCGGGGCGAGGGATACGCAGTATTTT | CASSMSGTSGARDTQYF